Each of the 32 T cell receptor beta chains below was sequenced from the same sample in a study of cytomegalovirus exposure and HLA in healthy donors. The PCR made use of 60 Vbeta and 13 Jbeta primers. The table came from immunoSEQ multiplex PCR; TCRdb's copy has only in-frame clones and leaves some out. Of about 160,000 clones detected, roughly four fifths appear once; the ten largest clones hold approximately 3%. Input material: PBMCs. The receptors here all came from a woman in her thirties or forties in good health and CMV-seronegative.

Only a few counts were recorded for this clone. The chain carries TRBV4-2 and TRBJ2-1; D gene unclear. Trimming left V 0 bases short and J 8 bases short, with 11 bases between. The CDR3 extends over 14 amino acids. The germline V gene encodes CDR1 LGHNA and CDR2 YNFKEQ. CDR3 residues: CASSQEVLADEQFF. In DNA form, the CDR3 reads TGTGCCAGCAGCCAAGAGGTATTGGCGGATGAGCAGTTCTTC.

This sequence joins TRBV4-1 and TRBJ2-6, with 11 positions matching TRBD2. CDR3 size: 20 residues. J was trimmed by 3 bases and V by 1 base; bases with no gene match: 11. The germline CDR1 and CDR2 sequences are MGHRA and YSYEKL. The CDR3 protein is CASSQVALSGGAGGANVLTF. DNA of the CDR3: TGCGCCAGCAGCCAAGTGGCCCTTAGCGGGGGGGCAGGTGGGGCCAACGTCCTGACTTTC.

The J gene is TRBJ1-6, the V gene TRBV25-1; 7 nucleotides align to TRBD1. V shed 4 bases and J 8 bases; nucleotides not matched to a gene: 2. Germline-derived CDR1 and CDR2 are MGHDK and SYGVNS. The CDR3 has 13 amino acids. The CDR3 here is CASSVTGDSPLHF. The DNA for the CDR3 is TGTGCCAGCAGTGTCACAGGGGATTCACCCCTCCACTTT.

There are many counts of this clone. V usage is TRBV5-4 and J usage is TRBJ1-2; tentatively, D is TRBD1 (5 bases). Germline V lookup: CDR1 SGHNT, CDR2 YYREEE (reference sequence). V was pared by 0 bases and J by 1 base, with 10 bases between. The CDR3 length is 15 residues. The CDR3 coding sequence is TGTGCCAGCAGCTTGGTGGGGACTCTTAACTATGGCTACACCTTC. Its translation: CASSLVGTLNYGYTF.

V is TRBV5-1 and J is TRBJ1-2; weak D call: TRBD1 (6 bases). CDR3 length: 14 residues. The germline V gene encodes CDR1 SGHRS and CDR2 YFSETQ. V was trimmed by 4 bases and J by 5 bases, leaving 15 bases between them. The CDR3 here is CASSIGGGSYGYTF. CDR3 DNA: TGCGCCAGCAGCATAGGGGGAGGGAGTTATGGCTACACCTTC.

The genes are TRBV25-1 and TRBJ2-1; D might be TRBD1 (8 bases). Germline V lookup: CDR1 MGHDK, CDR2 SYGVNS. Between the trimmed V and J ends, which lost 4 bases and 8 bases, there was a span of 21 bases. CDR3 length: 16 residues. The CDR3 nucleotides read TGTGCCAGCAGTGGACTCGGACAGGGAGGGATCGATGAGCAGTTCTTC. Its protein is CASSGLGQGGIDEQFF.

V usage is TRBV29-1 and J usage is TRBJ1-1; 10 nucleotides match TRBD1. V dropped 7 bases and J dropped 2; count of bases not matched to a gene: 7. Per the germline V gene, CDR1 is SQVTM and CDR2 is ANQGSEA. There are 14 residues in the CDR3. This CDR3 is CSASTTGGNTEAFF. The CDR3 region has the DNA TGCAGCGCTTCTACGACAGGGGGCAACACTGAAGCTTTCTTT.

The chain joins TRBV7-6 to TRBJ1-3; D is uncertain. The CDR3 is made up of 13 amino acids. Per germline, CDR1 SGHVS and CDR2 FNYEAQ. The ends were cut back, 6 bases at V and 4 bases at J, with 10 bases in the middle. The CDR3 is CASRRGPGNTIYF. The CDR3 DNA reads TGTGCCAGCAGGCGGGGTCCCGGAAACACCATATATTTT.

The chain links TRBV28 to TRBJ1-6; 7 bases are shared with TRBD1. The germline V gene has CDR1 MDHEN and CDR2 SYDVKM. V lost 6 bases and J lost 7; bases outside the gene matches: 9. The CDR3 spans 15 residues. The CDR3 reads CASRRTGGSNSPLHF. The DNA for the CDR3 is TGTGCCAGCAGGAGGACAGGCGGCTCAAATTCACCCCTCCACTTT.

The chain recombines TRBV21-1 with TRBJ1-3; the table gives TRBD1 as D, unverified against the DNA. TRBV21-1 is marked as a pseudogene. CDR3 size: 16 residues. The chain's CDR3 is CAFQPASGLSGNTIYF. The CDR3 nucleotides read TGTGCCTTTCAACCGGCTTCAGGGCTCTCTGGAAACACCATATATTTT.

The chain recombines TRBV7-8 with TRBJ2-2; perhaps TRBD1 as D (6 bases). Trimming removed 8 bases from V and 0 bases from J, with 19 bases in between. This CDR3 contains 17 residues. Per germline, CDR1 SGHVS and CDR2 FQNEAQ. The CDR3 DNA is TGTGCCAGCTCCCCATGGGCCGACAGGACGAACACCGGGGAGCTGTTTTTT. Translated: CASSPWADRTNTGELFF.

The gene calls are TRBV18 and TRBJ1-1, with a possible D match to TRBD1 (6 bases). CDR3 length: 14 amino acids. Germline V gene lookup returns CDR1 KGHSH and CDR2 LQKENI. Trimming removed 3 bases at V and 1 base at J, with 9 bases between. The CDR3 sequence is CASSPGQPNTEAFF. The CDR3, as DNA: TGTGCCAGCTCACCCGGACAGCCGAACACTGAAGCTTTCTTT. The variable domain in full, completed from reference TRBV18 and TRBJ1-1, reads NAGVMQNPRHLVRRRGQEARLRCSPMKGHSHVYWYRQLPEEGLKFMVYLQKENIIDESGMPKERFSAEFPKEGPSILRIQQVVRGDSAAYFCASSPGQPNTEAFFGQGTRLTVV.

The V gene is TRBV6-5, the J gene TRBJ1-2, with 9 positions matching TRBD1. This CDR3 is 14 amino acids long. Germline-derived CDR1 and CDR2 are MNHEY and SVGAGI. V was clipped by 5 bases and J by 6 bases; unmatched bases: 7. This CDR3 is CASSLRGQGHGYTF. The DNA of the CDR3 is TGTGCCAGCAGTCTCAGGGGACAGGGCCATGGCTACACCTTC.

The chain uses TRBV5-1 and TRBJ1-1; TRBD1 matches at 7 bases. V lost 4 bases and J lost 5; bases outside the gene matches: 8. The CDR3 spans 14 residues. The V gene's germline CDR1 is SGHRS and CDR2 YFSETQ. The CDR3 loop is CASSTLQGRTEAFF. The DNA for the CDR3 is TGCGCCAGCAGCACATTACAGGGGAGGACTGAAGCTTTCTTT.

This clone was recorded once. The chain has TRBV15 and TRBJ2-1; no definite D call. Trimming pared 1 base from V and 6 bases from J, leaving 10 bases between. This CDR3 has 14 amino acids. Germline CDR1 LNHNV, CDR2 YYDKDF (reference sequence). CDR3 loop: CATSRAKQLNEQFF. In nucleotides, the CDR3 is TGTGCCACCAGCAGAGCTAAGCAACTCAATGAGCAGTTCTTC.

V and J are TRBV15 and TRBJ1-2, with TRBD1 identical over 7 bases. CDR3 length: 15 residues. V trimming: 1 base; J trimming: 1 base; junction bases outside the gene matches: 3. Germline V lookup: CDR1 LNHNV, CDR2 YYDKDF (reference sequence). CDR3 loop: CATSRVTGVNYGYTF. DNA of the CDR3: TGTGCCACCAGCAGAGTTACAGGGGTTAACTATGGCTACACCTTC.

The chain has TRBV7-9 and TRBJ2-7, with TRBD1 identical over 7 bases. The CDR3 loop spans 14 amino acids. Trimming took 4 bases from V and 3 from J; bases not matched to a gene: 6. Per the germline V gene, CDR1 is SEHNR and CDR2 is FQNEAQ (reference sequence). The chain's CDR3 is CASSSWDRGYEQYF. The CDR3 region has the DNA TGTGCCAGCAGCTCCTGGGACAGAGGCTACGAGCAGTACTTC.

The CDR3 sequence is CASSQETSGGETQYF. CDR3 DNA sequence: TGTGCCAGCAGCCAAGAGACTAGCGGGGGAGAGACCCAGTACTTC. The genes are TRBV4-2 and TRBJ2-5; 12 nucleotides agree with TRBD2. V gave up 0 bases and J gave up 4 bases; unmatched junction bases: 0. This CDR3 region has 15 residues. Germline V gene sequence: CDR1 LGHNA, CDR2 YNFKEQ.

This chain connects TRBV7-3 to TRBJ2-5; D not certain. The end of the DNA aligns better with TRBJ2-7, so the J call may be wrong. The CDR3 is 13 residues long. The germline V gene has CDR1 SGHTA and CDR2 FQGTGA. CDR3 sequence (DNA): TGTGCCAGCAGCACGGGTCGTATATACGAGCAGTACTTC. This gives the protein CASSTGRIYEQYF.

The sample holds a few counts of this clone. CDR3: CASSRTSGAYNEQFF. In nucleotides, the CDR3 is TGCGCCAGCAGCAGGACTAGCGGGGCGTACAATGAGCAGTTCTTC. V gene TRBV5-1 combines with J gene TRBJ2-1; 12 bases agree with TRBD2. Germline-derived CDR1 and CDR2 are SGHRS and YFSETQ. The CDR3 is made up of 15 amino acids. Unmatched junction bases numbered 3, after V lost 4 bases and J lost 4 bases.

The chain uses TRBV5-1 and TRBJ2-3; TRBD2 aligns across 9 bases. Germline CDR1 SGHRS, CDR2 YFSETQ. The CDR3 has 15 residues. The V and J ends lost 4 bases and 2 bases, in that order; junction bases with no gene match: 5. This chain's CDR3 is CASSTAGGITDTQYF. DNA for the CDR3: TGCGCCAGCAGCACGGCGGGGGGGATCACAGATACGCAGTATTTT.

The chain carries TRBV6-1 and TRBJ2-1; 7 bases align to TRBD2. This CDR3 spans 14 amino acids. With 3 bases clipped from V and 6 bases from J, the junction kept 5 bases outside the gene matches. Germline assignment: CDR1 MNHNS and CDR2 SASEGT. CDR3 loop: CASSDSGAPNEQFF. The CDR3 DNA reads TGTGCCAGCAGTGACAGCGGGGCCCCCAATGAGCAGTTCTTC.

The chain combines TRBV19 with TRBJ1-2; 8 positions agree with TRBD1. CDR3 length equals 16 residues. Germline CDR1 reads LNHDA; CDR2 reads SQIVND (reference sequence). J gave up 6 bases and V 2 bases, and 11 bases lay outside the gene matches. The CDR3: CASSIMSASGGHGYTF. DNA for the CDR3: TGTGCCAGTAGTATAATGTCGGCGTCAGGGGGCCATGGCTACACCTTC.

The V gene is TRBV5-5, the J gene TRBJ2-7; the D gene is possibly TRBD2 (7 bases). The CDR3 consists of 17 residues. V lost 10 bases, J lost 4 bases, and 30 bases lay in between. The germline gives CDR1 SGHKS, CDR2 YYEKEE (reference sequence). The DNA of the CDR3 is TGTGCCCCCCTGGGGGGGGCCTTACTCCTTACCTCTTACGAGCAGTACTTC. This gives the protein CAPLGGALLLTSYEQYF.

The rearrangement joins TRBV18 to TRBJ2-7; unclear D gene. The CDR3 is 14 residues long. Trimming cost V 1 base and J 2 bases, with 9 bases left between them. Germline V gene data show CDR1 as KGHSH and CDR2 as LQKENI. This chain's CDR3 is CASSPRTPPYEQYF. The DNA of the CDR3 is TGTGCCAGCTCACCACGAACTCCGCCCTACGAGCAGTACTTC.

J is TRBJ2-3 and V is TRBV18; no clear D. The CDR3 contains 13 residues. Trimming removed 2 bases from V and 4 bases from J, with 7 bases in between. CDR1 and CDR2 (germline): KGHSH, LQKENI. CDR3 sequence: CASSPVLSDTQYF. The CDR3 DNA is TGTGCCAGCTCACCAGTACTGTCAGATACGCAGTATTTT.

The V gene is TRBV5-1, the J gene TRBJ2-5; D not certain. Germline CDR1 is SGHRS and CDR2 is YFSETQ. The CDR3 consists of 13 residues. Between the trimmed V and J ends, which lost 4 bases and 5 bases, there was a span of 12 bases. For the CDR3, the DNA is TGCGCCAGCAGCCCAGGATCTGGGGAGACCCAGTACTTC. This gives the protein CASSPGSGETQYF.

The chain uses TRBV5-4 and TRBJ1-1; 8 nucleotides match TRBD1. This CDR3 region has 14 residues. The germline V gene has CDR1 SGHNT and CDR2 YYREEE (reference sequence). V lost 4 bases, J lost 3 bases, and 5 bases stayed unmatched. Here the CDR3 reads CASSATGVDTEAFF. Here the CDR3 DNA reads TGTGCCAGCAGCGCGACAGGGGTAGACACTGAAGCTTTCTTT.

CDR3 nucleotides: TGTGCCACCAGGGGACAGGCTTCGGGGTCCAATCAGCCCCAGCATTTT. This gives the protein CATRGQASGSNQPQHF. The genes are TRBV15 and TRBJ1-5; 8 positions agree with TRBD1. Germline CDR1 reads LNHNV; CDR2 reads YYDKDF (reference sequence). This CDR3 region has 16 residues. Trimming removed 6 bases from V and 3 bases from J; junction bases left unmatched: 10.

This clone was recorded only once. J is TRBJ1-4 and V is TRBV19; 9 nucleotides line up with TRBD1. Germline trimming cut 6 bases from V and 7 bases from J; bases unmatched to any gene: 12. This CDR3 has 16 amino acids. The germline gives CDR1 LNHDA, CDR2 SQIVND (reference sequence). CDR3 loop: CASRNVTGGVSEKLFF. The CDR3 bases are TGTGCCAGTAGGAACGTAACAGGGGGCGTTAGTGAAAAACTGTTTTTT.

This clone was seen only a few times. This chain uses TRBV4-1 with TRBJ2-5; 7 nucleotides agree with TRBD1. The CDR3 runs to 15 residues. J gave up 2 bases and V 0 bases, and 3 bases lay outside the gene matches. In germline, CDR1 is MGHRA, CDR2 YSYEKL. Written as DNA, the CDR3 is TGCGCCAGCAGCCAAGACGGGACAGCACAAGAGACCCAGTACTTC. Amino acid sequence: CASSQDGTAQETQYF.

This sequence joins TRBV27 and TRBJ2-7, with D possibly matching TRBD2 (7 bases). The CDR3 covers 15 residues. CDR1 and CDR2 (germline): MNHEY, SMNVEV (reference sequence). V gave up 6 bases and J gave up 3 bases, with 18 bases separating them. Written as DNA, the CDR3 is TGTGCCAGCAGATACGGTGGGGGGGGCGGCTACGAGCAGTACTTC. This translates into CASRYGGGGGYEQYF.